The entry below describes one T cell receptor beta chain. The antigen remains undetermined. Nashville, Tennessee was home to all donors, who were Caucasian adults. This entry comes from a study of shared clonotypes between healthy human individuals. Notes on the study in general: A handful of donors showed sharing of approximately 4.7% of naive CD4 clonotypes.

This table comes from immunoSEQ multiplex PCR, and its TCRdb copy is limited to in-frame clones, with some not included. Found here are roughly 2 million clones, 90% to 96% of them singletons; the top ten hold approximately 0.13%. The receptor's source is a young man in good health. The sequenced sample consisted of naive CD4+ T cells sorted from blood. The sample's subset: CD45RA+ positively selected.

Here the CDR3 reads CASSLRTGSHEQYF. CDR3 nucleotide sequence: TGTGCCAGCAGTTTAAGGACAGGGAGCCACGAGCAGTACTTC. The rearrangement links TRBV28 to TRBJ2-7; TRBD1 matches 8 bases. Per the germline V gene, CDR1 is MDHEN and CDR2 is SYDVKM. J gave up 5 bases and V 2 bases, and 5 bases lay outside the gene matches. This CDR3 has 14 amino acids.